This T cell receptor (beta chain) stems from a study of regulatory T cells in long-lasting Graves disease listed by TCRdb under 2021. As for the study more broadly: In the newly diagnosed Graves' disease group, patients had been taking antithyroid drugs for less than 3 months. Persistent Graves' disease patients were compared with newly diagnosed Graves' disease patients by peripheral blood TCR sequencing and RNA sequencing. The study was registered as a clinical trial and conducted in China. A total of some 35 samples underwent TCR sequencing: some 13 from persistent and roughly 20 from newly diagnosed Graves' disease patients. Overall results and qualifications from the work: Persistent disease showed preferential use of TRBV28, TRBJ1-2 and TRBJ2-5, whereas newly diagnosed disease favored TRBV20-1 and TRBJ2-1. The authors acknowledged the small sample size as a limitation that may reduce accuracy. Peripheral blood alone was examined, since thyroid tissue, which constituted the primary lesion, could not be accessed. Compared with newly diagnosed patients, patients with persistent Graves' disease had lower TCR Shannon entropy and fewer highly expanded clones, which suggests clonal expansion. Persistent patients shared more public clonotypes among themselves (around 2,800) than newly diagnosed patients did (roughly 920). Sequencing and analysis were limited to the TCR beta chain.

Spanning cysteine to phenylalanine, the CDR3 consists of 15 amino acids. Kept here is only the CDR3 DNA, which spans 45 bases and is read in frame from base 1. V is clipped by 5 bases and J by 7 bases, and the sequence between their germline boundaries is 19 bases long. The germline V gene yields MNHEY for CDR1 and SVGEGT for CDR2. The meaning of the sample's time point label: newly diagnosed GD, antithyroid drugs for less than 3 months. For both TCR sequencing and RNA sequencing, RNA was extracted from PBMCs in TRIzol. The diagnosis of Graves' disease followed American Thyroid Association guidelines. Patients for the study were recruited at an endocrinology department in Xi'an, China. Each patient gave 7 to 9.5 milliliters of peripheral blood, collected in an EDTA anticoagulant tube. Ficoll Paque Plus density gradient separation was used to isolate PBMCs, and no additional T cell sorting was done. An Agilent 2100 Bioanalyzer and agarose gel were used to check RNA quality, and a NanoDrop 2000 was used to measure RNA concentration.

Receptor libraries were prepared by multiplex PCR. The sequencer was an Illumina HiSeq 4000. TCR beta libraries were built with iRepertoire HTBI primers and Arm-PCR amplification of CDR3 regions. PCR products were gel purified before sequencing. Per the source publication's procedure: Gene usage analysis of CDR3 amino acid clonotypes used the approximately 62 TRBV and around 13 TRBJ segments found across samples. COPE and FqMerger were used to merge the filtered high-quality paired reads into contigs. BLAST was used to align contigs to the IMGT TRBV, TRBD and TRBJ reference genes, and CDR3 was defined following IMGT. Clonotypes above 0.1% frequency were classified as highly expanded clones. Shannon entropy was used to measure repertoire diversity, and the Gini coefficient was used to measure V-J evenness. Clonotypes shared by more than one individual were considered public. The public sequencing data were trimmed at Q25 with fastp and processed into clonotypes with MiXCR by TCRdb, which kept only in-frame beta chains. Every entry covers one CDR3 protein and lists the most common genes and DNA from its rows. TCRdb assigned the V and J calls; the authors' analysis was not used. The sample profile shows 680,000 or so distinct CDR3 sequences; 15% to 20% of them were found once. The ten largest account for 18% of the sample.

This clonotype was counted only a few times. Its cognate antigen has yet to be identified. The sample holds no much larger clone one base away, and base qualities are not on file. The same data also went into a second study, on T cells in Graves' hyperthyroidism and ophthalmopathy. The second study's paper adds: Stable Graves' hyperthyroidism was defined as the absence of progression to ophthalmopathy over 18 months of follow-up. Hyperthyroidism patients were newly diagnosed, with disease duration under 2 months, and aged 18 to 65 years. Exclusion was applied to patients with uncontrolled infections, other autoimmune diseases, pregnancy or lactation. Diagnoses were established on the basis of clinical symptoms, serum thyroxine and TRAb, thyroid ultrasound, and orbital computed tomography. The TCR CDR3 was subjected to a first round of RT-PCR using the HTBI primer set and the Qiagen OneStep RT-PCR kit. Most expanded thyroid clonotypes (frequency above 0.001) were also detected in blood, suggesting blood repertoires may reflect thyroid immune responses. Ophthalmopathy was separated from stable hyperthyroidism by a 13 V-J signature model, with over 85% sensitivity and about 81% specificity obtained in cross-validation and 80%/75% obtained in testing. During validation, the model predicted progression to ophthalmopathy a median of approximately 6.5 months ahead of onset, with roughly 65% sensitivity and 72% to 80% specificity. TCR V-J signatures able to tell the groups apart were searched for in a discovery cohort of 100 patients, of whom more than 40 had Graves' ophthalmopathy and around 58 had stable Graves' hyperthyroidism. Whether ophthalmopathy could be predicted prospectively was tested in an independent validation cohort made up of under 20 hyperthyroidism patients plus 17 patients who later progressed to ophthalmopathy. The approximately 98 discovery patients were randomly divided into training and test sets at a 7:3 ratio. Thyroid tissue and blood T-cell repertoires from more than 5 Graves' hyperthyroidism patients were also compared in the study. Once sampling was done, hyperthyroidism patients were given methimazole at a starting dose of 30 mg daily, whereas ophthalmopathy patients were given high-dose intravenous methylprednisolone. Libraries were constructed in a second round of multiplex PCR, after which size selection and purification were performed. Sequencing of the libraries was done on an Illumina HiSeq2000 using paired-end 100 bp reads. SOAPnuke was used to process the raw data, throwing out any read that contained adapters or uncalled bases, had a mean Phred below 15, or lacked an exact constant-primer or identifier match. High-quality paired reads were merged with COPE v1.2.5, and unique nucleotide sequences were defined as clonotypes. MiTCR v1.1 was used to align clonotypes to the IMGT TRBV, TRBD and TRBJ reference segments. Analysis was restricted to V-J combinations with a frequency above 0.0001, which covered over 98% of repertoires. A TCS score was defined as the ratio between F50 (clonal expansion) and ExV (chaos), using BLOSUM62-based TCRdist between CDR3 peptides within each V-J. Welch's t-statistics and random forest reduced roughly 540 V-J features to some 14, which were used in a naive Bayes classifier (R e1071). Sample size was not statistically predetermined, and investigators were not blinded to group allocation. The paper describes TCR Vbeta CDR3 sequencing of 120 to 150 peripheral blood samples, made up of about 40 ophthalmopathy patients, 70 to 80 hyperthyroidism patients and 17 progressor patients.

The sample in question was peripheral blood mononuclear cells (PBMCs), obtained at new diagnosis, from a patient treated with antithyroid drugs. The TCR originated in a woman in her 30s with Graves disease. Donor details come from another sample of the same person, matched by shared clones. Here the chain combines TRBV6-2 or TRBV6-3 and TRBJ2-3, with the D segment identity uncertain. The nucleotide sequence reads as follows: TGTGCCAGCAGTCCCGTGGGGTGGGGTACAAATACGCAGTATTTT. This translates into CASSPVGWGTNTQYF.